Below, one TCR beta chain is given with its context. No antigen is known for it. 13 Jbeta primers and 60 Vbeta primers were used for the PCR. Profiling relied on immunoSEQ multiplex PCR, and the TCRdb table lists in-frame clones only, not all of them. The table shows over 85,000 clones, with around 79% occurring only once. The sample belongs to a study of cytomegalovirus exposure and HLA in healthy donors. Study background: Just over 80% of around 390 genotyped donors fell in the Caucasian-associated ancestry cluster. General study points: Sequencing likely generated an artifact that appeared as a cluster of highly shared sequence variants. As a later analysis showed, several of the most significant clusters appeared to be linked to common viral pathogens.

V lost 0 bases, J lost 12 bases, and 13 bases lay in between. Germline CDR1 and CDR2: SGDLS and YYNGEE. The CDR3 length is 13 residues. What was sequenced was PBMCs. The clonotype was recovered from a woman under 40 in good health and CMV-seronegative. This sequence joins TRBV9 and TRBJ2-1; D might be TRBD2 (6 bases). CDR3 amino acids: CASSVGTFSGQFF. The CDR3 DNA is TGTGCCAGCAGCGTAGGGACCTTTAGCGGGCAGTTCTTC.